A selection of T cell receptor beta chains follows, all from one sample in a study of post-analysis software for immune sequencing data. Each CDR3 protein gets one entry after TCRdb re-called the PCR reads with MiXCR. In the table there are hundreds of thousands of distinct CDR3 sequences, 55% to 60% of which are singletons. Sequenced: blood. The receptor source for this set is a girl aged 2-10 years with multiple sclerosis. Both conserved end residues are part of each CDR3. A D gene is named only where the DNA matches it firmly. Size values are once, few and many counts, or a class for expanded clones, and some rows have none.

D: NA
length: 16
V: TRBV5-1
size: NA
J: TRBJ1-2
DNA: TGCGCCAGCAGCTTGGGTGGCCATTCGCGGCAGGATGGCTACACCTTC
CDR3: CASSLGGHSRQDGYTF

D: NA
length: 15
V: TRBV10-3
size: NA
J: TRBJ2-5
DNA: TGTGCCATCAGTGACTCCGGACGGCTCCAAGAGACCCAGTACTTC
CDR3: CAISDSGRLQETQYF

D: NA
length: 16
V: TRBV28
size: NA
J: TRBJ2-4
DNA: TGTGCCAGCAGTCCCACTGAAGACGTAGCCAAAAACATTCAGTACTTC
CDR3: CASSPTEDVAKNIQYF

D: TRBD1
length: 20
V: TRBV5-5
size: NA
J: TRBJ2-1
DNA: TGTGCCAGCAGCTTAGGGGACAGCTTACCCCGGGGACGGCCTTACAATGAGCAGTTCTTC
CDR3: CASSLGDSLPRGRPYNEQFF

D: TRBD1
length: 15
V: TRBV5-1
size: NA
J: TRBJ2-4
DNA: TGCGCCAGCAGCGCGAATCCAGGGGGCCAAAACATTCAGTACTTC
CDR3: CASSANPGGQNIQYF

D: NA
length: 15
V: TRBV21-1
size: few
J: TRBJ1-1
DNA: TGTGCCAGCTTGGGGGCCCATTTAGGGGGGACTGAAGCTTTCTTT
CDR3: CASLGAHLGGTEAFF

D: NA
length: 17
V: TRBV6-1
size: NA
J: TRBJ2-4
DNA: TGTGCCAGCAGTGAAGTGGGTTGGGTGCGCGGCAAAAACATTCAGTACTTC
CDR3: CASSEVGWVRGKNIQYF

D: TRBD2
length: 18
V: TRBV5-1
size: few
J: TRBJ2-1
DNA: TGCGCCAGCAGCCGGCGCACTACGACTAGCGGGAACTACAATGAGCAGTTCTTC
CDR3: CASSRRTTTSGNYNEQFF

D: NA
length: 13
V: TRBV12-3/TRBV12-4
size: NA
J: TRBJ1-1
DNA: TGTGCCAGCCAGACAGACATGAACACTGAAGCTTTCTTT
CDR3: CASQTDMNTEAFF

D: NA
length: 15
V: TRBV6-6
size: NA
J: TRBJ1-1
DNA: TGTGCCAGCAGTTACTCGGGGCAGGCGAACACTGAAGCTTTCTTT
CDR3: CASSYSGQANTEAFF

D: NA
length: 12
V: TRBV20-1
size: NA
J: TRBJ2-3
DNA: TGCAGTGCTTCCCTACTAGGGAATACGCAGTATTTT
CDR3: CSASLLGNTQYF

D: TRBD2
length: 17
V: TRBV7-2
size: NA
J: TRBJ2-1
DNA: TGTGCCAGCAGCTATAAGGCCCTAGCGGGGGGCTGGTATGAGCAGTTCTTC
CDR3: CASSYKALAGGWYEQFF

D: NA
length: 14
V: TRBV30
size: NA
J: TRBJ1-5
DNA: TGTGCCTGGACCCCTCGGGGGCGCAATCAGCCCCAGCATTTT
CDR3: CAWTPRGRNQPQHF

D: TRBD1
length: 11
V: TRBV7-2
size: NA
J: TRBJ1-2
DNA: TGTGCCAGCAGCCAAGGACAGGGTAGCACCTTC
CDR3: CASSQGQGSTF

D: NA
length: 15
V: TRBV10-3
size: NA
J: TRBJ1-2
DNA: TGTGCCATCAGTGAGTCATTTAGGGGTGACTATGGCTACACCTTC
CDR3: CAISESFRGDYGYTF